Shown below are 22 T cell receptor beta chains from a single sample sequenced in a study of Graves' ophthalmopathy and Graves' hyperthyroidism. Investigators amplified TCR beta CDR3 regions from RNA transcripts. HTBI primers primed a first-round RT-PCR, and a second-round multiplex PCR followed. TCRdb reprocessed the multiplex PCR reads with MiXCR, giving one entry per CDR3 protein. The table shows around 400,000 distinct CDR3 sequences, with around 16% occurring only once. What was sequenced was peripheral blood. All receptors come from a woman younger than 30 with Graves' ophthalmopathy.

This clonotype was detected many times. The chain couples TRBV28 to TRBJ2-7, with 10 bases identical to TRBD2. V shed 2 bases, J shed 2 bases, and the junction held 6 bases outside the gene matches. The CDR3 contains 16 residues. Germline CDR1 is MDHEN and CDR2 is SYDVKM. The CDR3 coding sequence is TGTGCCAGCAGTTTAGGGGGACTAGCGTCTCCCTACGAGCAGTACTTC. Its translation is CASSLGGLASPYEQYF.

This clonotype has at least ten counts. The gene calls are TRBV6-5 and TRBJ2-6; maybe TRBD1 (5 bases). Trimming stripped 3 bases from V and 3 bases from J, with 12 bases between. Germline assignment: CDR1 MNHEY and CDR2 SVGAGI. The CDR3 consists of 16 residues. CDR3 in DNA: TGTGCCAGCAGTTATGACCAGGGTATTGGGGCCAACGTCCTGACTTTC. This codes for CASSYDQGIGANVLTF.

This clonotype was recorded at least ten times. The chain recombines TRBV12-3 or TRBV12-4 with TRBJ2-5; possible D gene TRBD2, 5 bases. The CDR3 sequence is 14 residues long. Trimming pared 2 bases from V and 7 bases from J, leaving 14 bases between. This chain's CDR3 is CASSLYLSEGTQYF. The CDR3 region has the DNA TGTGCCAGCAGTTTATATCTCAGCGAGGGGACCCAGTACTTC.

The chain is built from TRBV24-1 and TRBJ2-7; D may be TRBD1 (5 bases). In germline, CDR1 is KGHDR, CDR2 SFDVKD. This CDR3 comprises 13 residues. V was pared by 7 bases and J by 6 bases, with 15 bases between. The CDR3 spells CATSVAGWGEQYF. The DNA for the CDR3 is TGTGCCACCAGCGTAGCAGGGTGGGGCGAGCAGTACTTC.

This clonotype was picked up a small number of times. This sequence joins TRBV20-1 and TRBJ1-1; 7 nucleotides align to TRBD1. The CDR3 has 15 residues. Per germline, CDR1 DFQATT and CDR2 SNEGSKA (reference sequence). With V trimmed by 0 bases and J by 1 base, 5 bases remained unmatched. The CDR3 coding sequence is TGCAGTGCTAGAGATTATTACAGGGGGAACACTGAAGCTTTCTTT. It specifies CSARDYYRGNTEAFF.

The gene calls are TRBV27 and TRBJ2-5, with 8 bases that match TRBD1. The CDR3 runs to 13 residues. V lost 5 bases, J lost 3 bases, and 2 bases stayed unmatched. Germline V gene lookup returns CDR1 MNHEY and CDR2 SMNVEV (reference sequence). CDR3 amino acids: CASSKTGEETQYF. The DNA for the CDR3 is TGTGCCAGCAGTAAGACAGGGGAAGAGACCCAGTACTTC.

This clonotype was picked up many times. The genes are TRBV27 and TRBJ2-7; TRBD1 might be the D (8 bases). CDR1 and CDR2 from the germline V gene are MNHEY and SMNVEV (reference sequence). V was pared by 6 bases and J by 2 bases, with 14 bases between. The CDR3 length is 14 residues. CDR3 protein: CASREQGGTYEQYF. The CDR3 DNA is TGTGCCAGCAGGGAACAGGGGGGGACCTACGAGCAGTACTTC.

This clonotype was recorded at least ten times. This chain links TRBV6-2 or TRBV6-3 with TRBJ2-7; TRBD2 aligns across 8 bases. The junction had 7 bases not matched to a gene; V was cut back by 3 bases and J by 0 bases. The CDR3 runs to 16 residues. CDR1 and CDR2 (germline): MNHEY, SVGEGT. This CDR3 is CASSYGSGTFSYEQYF. The CDR3, as DNA: TGTGCCAGCAGTTATGGTAGCGGGACATTCTCCTACGAGCAGTACTTC.

This clonotype was picked up many times. This chain's CDR3 is CSARPRGDNSPLHF. The DNA for the CDR3 is TGCAGTGCTAGACCGAGGGGGGATAATTCACCCCTCCACTTT. The J gene is TRBJ1-6, the V gene TRBV20-1; possibly TRBD1 for D (6 bases). The CDR3 contains 14 residues. CDR1 and CDR2 from the germline V gene are DFQATT and SNEGSKA (reference sequence). V dropped 2 bases and J dropped 5 bases, with 10 bases sitting between them.

This clonotype has ten or more counts. The V call is TRBV6-2 or TRBV6-3, the J call TRBJ1-1, with D hard to call. The CDR3 loop spans 12 amino acids. Germline V gives CDR1 MNHEY, CDR2 SVGEGT. With 2 bases removed from V and 10 bases from J, the gap between germline ends came to 11 bases. The CDR3: CASSYIGVGAFF. The CDR3, as DNA: TGTGCCAGCAGTTACATCGGGGTAGGAGCTTTCTTT.

This clonotype was counted at least ten times. This chain joins TRBV10-3 and TRBJ1-1; 7 bases fit TRBD1. The CDR3 totals 18 residues. The V gene's germline CDR1 is ENHRY and CDR2 SYGVKD. Trimming cost V 6 bases and J 6 bases; bases outside gene matches: 22. CDR3 DNA sequence: TGTGCCATCAGGGACCGGGACAGCGAAAGAGGTGGGCTCGCTGAAGCTTTCTTT. It codes for CAIRDRDSERGGLAEAFF.

This clonotype was seen repeatedly, ten times or more. The J gene is TRBJ2-5, the V gene TRBV29-1; no clear D gene. The CDR3 totals 11 residues. CDR1 SQVTM and CDR2 ANQGSEA come from the germline V gene. V shed 7 bases and J shed 4 bases, with 10 bases lying between them. The CDR3 coding sequence is TGCAGCGCCCTGGGAACAGAGACCCAGTACTTC. Residues: CSALGTETQYF.

The rearrangement links TRBV28 to TRBJ1-1; the D gene is possibly TRBD1 (6 bases). This CDR3 comprises 12 residues. V lost 3 bases, J lost 8 bases, and 10 bases lay in between. From germline, CDR1 is MDHEN and CDR2 SYDVKM. The CDR3 DNA reads TGTGCCAGCAGTTTGGCGGGACAAGAAGCTTTCTTT. This codes for CASSLAGQEAFF.

This clonotype was recorded many times. The V gene is TRBV7-2, the J gene TRBJ2-7; D call uncertain. V lost 1 base to trimming and J lost 6 bases, with 7 bases between them. This CDR3 has 12 residues. CDR1 is SGHTA, CDR2 FQGNSA, per germline. CDR3 in DNA: TGTGCCAGCAGCTTAGAAAGGTCCGAGCAGTACTTC. Translating gives CASSLERSEQYF.

The sample holds many counts of this clonotype. The chain is built from TRBV7-2 and TRBJ1-6; unclear D gene. The CDR3 length is 15 residues. V lost 4 bases, J lost 7 bases, and 14 bases lay in between. The germline V gene encodes CDR1 SGHTA and CDR2 FQGNSA. CDR3 in amino acids: CASSSLRGINSPLHF. The DNA for the CDR3 is TGTGCCAGCAGCTCCCTAAGAGGGATAAATTCACCCCTCCACTTT.

This clonotype was detected ten times or more. V and J are TRBV19 and TRBJ1-1; D remains ambiguous. CDR1 LNHDA and CDR2 SQIVND come from the germline V gene (reference sequence). The CDR3 has 13 residues. The V end was cut by 3 bases, the J end by 4 bases, with 9 bases between. The CDR3 DNA reads TGTGCCAGTAGTATTGCTCAGAGCACTGAAGCTTTCTTT. This translates into CASSIAQSTEAFF.

This clonotype showed up many times. The genes are TRBV5-1 and TRBJ2-5, with TRBD1 identical over 10 bases. This CDR3 region has 15 residues. Trimming removed 4 bases from V and 5 bases from J; junction bases left unmatched: 8. In germline, CDR1 is SGHRS, CDR2 YFSETQ. The CDR3 bases are TGCGCCAGCAGCACCCCGACAGGGGGCCTCGAGACCCAGTACTTC. This gives the protein CASSTPTGGLETQYF.

This clonotype was recorded many times. The chain recombines TRBV6-1 with TRBJ2-2; 7 bases are shared with TRBD2. V shed 5 bases and J 5 bases; nucleotides not matched to a gene: 14. The germline V gene has CDR1 MNHNS and CDR2 SASEGT. The CDR3 has 17 amino acids. CDR3 DNA sequence: TGTGCCAGCAGTCCACGGCGATGGGGGAGGGGAACCGGGGAGCTGTTTTTT. Translation: CASSPRRWGRGTGELFF.

The chain combines TRBV30 with TRBJ1-3; D is unresolved. CDR1 and CDR2 from the germline V gene are GTSNPN and SVGIG (reference sequence). Deletions cut 4 bases from V and 0 bases from J, with 16 bases between. The CDR3 length is 16 residues. The CDR3 bases are TGTGCCTGGAATGCAGCCAGGACCTCCTCTGGAAACACCATATATTTT. Translating gives CAWNAARTSSGNTIYF. Supplemented by reference TRBV30 and TRBJ1-3, the full variable domain reads SQTIHQWPATLVQPVGSPLSLECTVEGTSNPNLYWYRQAAGRGLQLLFYSVGIGQISSEVPQNLSASRPQDRQFILSSKKLLLSDSGFYLCAWNAARTSSGNTIYFGEGSWLTVV.

This clonotype was observed at least ten times. The chain joins TRBV11-1 to TRBJ2-7, with 9 bases matching TRBD2. The V gene's germline CDR1 is SGHAT and CDR2 FQDESV (reference sequence). This CDR3 has 16 residues. V shed 5 bases, J shed 3 bases, and the junction held 11 bases outside the gene matches. The CDR3 nucleotides are TGTGCCAGCAGCCCGCAGGGACTAGCAGTTAGCTACGAGCAGTACTTC. This translates into CASSPQGLAVSYEQYF. The variable domain in full, with the rest retrieved from reference TRBV11-1 and TRBJ2-7, is EAEVAQSPRYKITEKSQAVAFWCDPISGHATLYWYRQILGQGPELLVQFQDESVVDDSQLPKDRFSAERLKGVDSTLKIQPAELGDSAMYLCASSPQGLAVSYEQYFGPGTRLTVT.

This clonotype was picked up many times. This chain joins TRBV6-5 and TRBJ2-7; D not resolved. V lost 2 bases to trimming and J lost 2 bases, with 19 bases between them. The germline V gene has CDR1 MNHEY and CDR2 SVGAGI. The CDR3 length is 17 residues. The CDR3 nucleotides are TGTGCCAGCAGTTACCGCGGAACTTTTGCAGCCCCCTACGAGCAGTACTTC. Protein product: CASSYRGTFAAPYEQYF.

This clonotype was observed at least ten times. The chain couples TRBV6-2 or TRBV6-3 to TRBJ2-7; the D is unclear. This CDR3 is 12 amino acids long. Germline V gives CDR1 MNHEY, CDR2 SVGEGT. Trimming took 2 bases from V and 4 from J, leaving 6 bases between them. The CDR3 loop is CASSYEGYEQYF. The DNA for the CDR3 is TGTGCCAGCAGTTACGAAGGTTACGAGCAGTACTTC.